Sequencing of this T cell receptor (beta chain) was carried out in a study of blood T cell repertoires in COVID-19. Across the whole study: The United States, Italy and Spain were the sources of the acute and convalescent COVID-19 samples.

This clone was detected a few times. Study processing details: Reference gene primer amplification yielded estimated nucleated cell counts. The assay was immunoSEQ multiplex PCR, and TCRdb's table has in-frame clones only and misses some. From that table come the V and J calls and clone size; the DNA was used to work out D and trimming. The sample holds under 300,000 clones, about 88% seen once. The clonotype originates from a woman in her seventies with active or convalescent COVID-19. The sequencing sample was made of peripheral blood.

The CDR3 protein is CASSQAAGNTIYF. CDR3 coding DNA: TGTGCCAGCAGCCAGGCAGCTGGAAACACCATATATTTT. This sequence joins TRBV14 and TRBJ1-3; D not certain. Trimming stripped 3 bases from V and 2 bases from J, with 5 bases between. This CDR3 region has 13 residues. CDR1 and CDR2 from the germline V gene are SGHDN and FVKESK.